Reported below is one T cell receptor (beta chain). What it binds is not known. Each CDR3 protein is one row after TCRdb ran MiXCR on the reads. The data show 550,000 to 700,000 distinct CDR3 sequences, with just under 40% seen just once and around 48% held by the top ten. This record belongs to a study of T cell repertoires in cytomegalovirus infection. Across the whole study: Use of recently identified HLA-C-restricted and well-studied HLA-B-restricted CMV epitopes was part of the study. CMV infection together with matching HLA type was indicated by public TCR beta signatures. Study-level results: Summed public TCR beta family frequency identified CMV carriers bearing the relevant HLA. Clonotype analysis showed dominance of the ex vivo response by HLA-C-restricted CMV-specific TCR beta clonotypes.

The CDR3 totals 14 residues. The V gene's germline CDR1 is SEHNR and CDR2 FQNEAQ (reference sequence). V was cut by 3 bases and J by 8 bases, with 16 bases left in between. This sequence originates from a human donor in good health (CMV status not recorded). Some clones in this sample may be carry-over from other donors' samples. The specimen was cultured PBMCs, collected from culture after CMV antigen stimulation. This chain uses TRBV7-9 with TRBJ1-2, with D unresolved. The CDR3 spells CASSLWFSAHGYTF. The CDR3 DNA sequence: TGTGCCAGCAGCTTGTGGTTTAGTGCTCACGGCTACACCTTC.